Below, 17 T cell receptor beta chains from the same sample are listed, as sequenced in a study of shared clonotypes between healthy human individuals. TCRdb's copy holds only in-frame clones and misses some; the assay was immunoSEQ multiplex PCR. The table has hundreds of thousands of clones, about 96% seen once. The source material was naive CD4+ T cells sorted from blood. The sample's subset: CD45RA+ positively selected. These receptors originate from a woman aged 25-40 years in good health.

The gene calls are TRBV6-1 and TRBJ2-5, with TRBD2 matching over 8 bases. Germline V gene sequence: CDR1 MNHNS, CDR2 SASEGT. V lost 1 base and J lost 2; bases outside the gene matches: 9. The CDR3 length is 17 residues. CDR3 in DNA: TGTGCCAGCAGTGAAGATTGGCGGGAGGCGGCTCAAGAGACCCAGTACTTC. This encodes CASSEDWREAAQETQYF.

The V gene is TRBV7-9, the J gene TRBJ1-1; TRBD1 might be the D (5 bases). This CDR3 is built from 14 residues. V lost 0 bases, J lost 1 base, and 6 bases lay in between. CDR1 SEHNR and CDR2 FQNEAQ come from the germline V gene (reference sequence). CDR3 DNA: TGTGCCAGCAGCTTAGCTGGACAGAACACTGAAGCTTTCTTT. Translation gives CASSLAGQNTEAFF. Full variable domain (remainder filled in from reference TRBV7-9 and TRBJ1-1): DTGVSQNPRHKITKRGQNVTFRCDPISEHNRLYWYRQTLGQGPEFLTYFQNEAQLEKSRLLSDRFSAERPKGSFSTLEIQRTEQGDSAMYLCASSLAGQNTEAFFGQGTRLTVV.

This rearrangement joins TRBV25-1 to TRBJ2-3; no clear D. CDR3 length: 14 amino acids. Between the trimmed V and J ends, which lost 9 bases and 0 bases, there was a span of 13 bases. Germline V gene sequence: CDR1 MGHDK, CDR2 SYGVNS. The CDR3 nucleotides are TGTGCCAGGCCAGGCGCCGATAGCACAGATACGCAGTATTTT. Translated, it gives CARPGADSTDTQYF.

V and J are TRBV7-8 and TRBJ2-3; the match to TRBD2 covers 11 bases. V lost 4 bases, J lost 6 bases, and 12 bases stayed unmatched. The CDR3 consists of 17 residues. Germline lookup yields CDR1 SGHVS and CDR2 FQNEAQ. CDR3 DNA: TGTGCCAGCAGCTCCGGGACTAGCGGAACATACGGGGATACGCAGTATTTT. It encodes CASSSGTSGTYGDTQYF.

J is TRBJ1-5 and V is TRBV6-6; 9 bases agree with TRBD1. Per germline, CDR1 MNHNY and CDR2 SVGAGI (reference sequence). The CDR3 has 14 amino acids. V shed 8 bases, J shed 3 bases, and the junction held 5 bases outside the gene matches. Written as DNA, the CDR3 is TGTGCCAGCTACGGACAGGGGAACAATCAGCCCCAGCATTTT. Amino acids: CASYGQGNNQPQHF.

The chain employs TRBV10-3 and TRBJ2-1; D may be TRBD2 (6 bases). Germline V gene sequence: CDR1 ENHRY, CDR2 SYGVKD. Trimming shortened V by 6 bases and J by 7 bases, and 19 bases separated the two germline ends. The length of the CDR3 is 15 residues. Here the CDR3 DNA reads TGTGCCATCAGGACAGACGGAGGGGAGGCGAATGAGCAGTTCTTC. This encodes CAIRTDGGEANEQFF.

In regard to this clone: Other nucleotide sequences from this sample produce the same CDR3. The chain couples TRBV29-1 to TRBJ2-3; possible D gene TRBD1, 6 bases. V was clipped by 6 bases and J by 3 bases, with 10 bases between them. CDR3 length: 12 residues. Germline CDR1 SQVTM, CDR2 ANQGSEA. This CDR3 is CSVKQGTDTQYF. In DNA form, the CDR3 reads TGCAGCGTCAAACAGGGAACAGATACGCAGTATTTT.

The chain combines TRBV19 with TRBJ1-5; possibly TRBD1 for D (6 bases). The germline CDR1 and CDR2 sequences are LNHDA and SQIVND (reference sequence). The ends were cut back, 6 bases at V and 0 bases at J, with 12 bases in the middle. The CDR3 loop spans 15 amino acids. The CDR3 DNA follows: TGTGCCAGTAGAGAGGGGGTACGTAGCAATCAGCCCCAGCATTTT. It is translated as CASREGVRSNQPQHF.

This chain connects TRBV19 to TRBJ1-1, with TRBD1 as a possible D gene (5 bases). With 6 bases removed from V and 2 bases from J, the gap between germline ends came to 19 bases. The CDR3 is made up of 16 amino acids. Germline assignment: CDR1 LNHDA and CDR2 SQIVND (reference sequence). CDR3: CASRARGRVSNTEAFF. CDR3 DNA sequence: TGTGCCAGTAGGGCTCGTGGCAGGGTTAGCAACACTGAAGCTTTCTTT.

The chain has TRBV18 and TRBJ1-2; 7 bases are a match to TRBD1. CDR1 is KGHSH and CDR2 is LQKENI in the germline V gene. CDR3 length equals 13 residues. Trimming at V came to 6 bases and at J to 4 bases, leaving 5 bases not matched to a gene. CDR3: CASSLDRVYGYTF. DNA of the CDR3: TGTGCCAGCTCCCTAGACAGGGTCTATGGCTACACCTTC.

The rearrangement links TRBV5-4 to TRBJ2-3; 8 bases are a match to TRBD2. Trimming at V came to 1 base and at J to 3 bases, leaving 13 bases not matched to a gene. Per germline, CDR1 SGHNT and CDR2 YYREEE (reference sequence). The CDR3 is 18 amino acids. The CDR3 protein is CASSLSILAGSLTDTQYF. The CDR3 DNA is TGTGCCAGCAGCTTGTCGATCTTAGCGGGAAGTTTAACAGATACGCAGTATTTT.

The genes are TRBV7-9 and TRBJ1-1, with a tentative D call TRBD1 (6 bases). This CDR3 region has 15 residues. From germline, CDR1 is SEHNR and CDR2 FQNEAQ (reference sequence). The V gene lost 5 bases and the J gene lost 4 bases, with 17 bases spanning the gap. The CDR3 nucleotides are TGTGCCAGCAGCCACTTCTCGTCACAGGGCACTGAAGCTTTCTTT. Protein product: CASSHFSSQGTEAFF.

The V call is TRBV6-1, the J call TRBJ2-7, with TRBD2 matching 8 bases. Germline CDR1 and CDR2: MNHNS and SASEGT. Germline trimming cut 2 bases from V and 3 bases from J; bases unmatched to any gene: 9. This CDR3 comprises 16 residues. The CDR3 sequence: CASSEPGGRIGYEQYF. For the CDR3, the DNA is TGTGCCAGCAGTGAACCGGGCGGGAGGATTGGCTACGAGCAGTACTTC.

The genes are TRBV28 and TRBJ2-1; TRBD2 aligns across 7 bases. Germline loops: CDR1 MDHEN, CDR2 SYDVKM. The CDR3 runs 12 residues. V was pared by 8 bases and J by 4 bases, with 2 bases of the junction left unmatched. The CDR3 nucleotides read TGTGCCAGCGGGGAGGGGTACAATGAGCAGTTCTTC. Translated, it gives CASGEGYNEQFF.

The chain carries TRBV5-1 and TRBJ2-7; D possibly corresponds to TRBD2 (5 bases). Trimming cost V 4 bases and J 2 bases, with 13 bases left between them. Per the germline V gene, CDR1 is SGHRS and CDR2 is YFSETQ. CDR3 length: 14 residues. The DNA of the CDR3 is TGCGCCAGCAGCCCACGAGAGGGTACCTACGAGCAGTACTTC. Translation gives CASSPREGTYEQYF.

The V call is TRBV28, the J call TRBJ2-1, with a weak D call TRBD1 (6 bases). CDR1 is MDHEN and CDR2 is SYDVKM in the germline V gene. V lost 6 bases, J lost 5 bases, and 14 bases lay in between. The CDR3 spans 14 residues. As DNA, the CDR3 is TGTGCCAGCAGCCCCCCCGGACAGAACAATGAGCAGTTCTTC. As protein: CASSPPGQNNEQFF.

The chain recombines TRBV7-9 with TRBJ2-3; D may be TRBD1 (5 bases). The CDR3 extends over 14 amino acids. Trimming took 4 bases from V and 0 from J, leaving 8 bases between them. The germline V gene encodes CDR1 SEHNR and CDR2 FQNEAQ (reference sequence). Here the CDR3 DNA reads TGTGCCAGCAGCTCGGCAGGGAGCACAGATACGCAGTATTTT. It encodes CASSSAGSTDTQYF.